This T cell receptor beta chain was obtained from a study of blood T cell repertoires in COVID-19. Using immunoSEQ multiplex PCR, the repertoire was profiled, and TCRdb retains in-frame clones only, with some absent. The table shows 120,000 to 150,000 clones, with 80% occurring only once. Trimming at V came to 0 bases and at J to 6 bases, leaving 1 base not matched to a gene. The CDR3 loop spans 13 amino acids. Germline loops: CDR1 MNHNS, CDR2 SASEGT. The source is a woman in her forties or fifties with acute or convalescent COVID-19. Sequenced: peripheral blood. J is TRBJ1-1 and V is TRBV6-1; 7 nucleotides line up with TRBD1. Here the CDR3 reads CASSEATGAEAFF. The CDR3 coding sequence is TGTGCCAGCAGTGAAGCCACAGGGGCTGAAGCTTTCTTT.